This T cell receptor (beta chain) comes out of a study of PD-L1 blockade in urothelial cancer. The CDR3 runs to 17 residues. Germline-derived CDR1 and CDR2 are SGHTA and FQGNSA. With V trimmed by 1 base and J by 4 bases, 9 bases remained unmatched. Time point of the sample: peripheral blood 6 weeks after treatment start. The data were produced by immunoSEQ multiplex PCR, yet TCRdb's version contains in-frame clones alone and is incomplete. The sample consists of roughly 40,000 clones, more than 80% of them appearing once. The receptor was isolated from a man in his 70s with urothelial cancer. The chain combines TRBV7-2 with TRBJ2-1, with TRBD2 matching 8 bases. The sequences come from PBMCs, collected around atezolizumab (anti-PD-L1) treatment. CDR3 bases: TGTGCCAGCAGCTTAGAAGTCCCGGGAGGGTGGTACAATGAGCAGTTCTTC. It specifies CASSLEVPGGWYNEQFF.